The 23 T cell receptor beta chains listed next were all sequenced from one sample in a study of PD-L1 blockade in urothelial cancer. Some clones are missing from TCRdb's copy, which holds only in-frame ones; the method was immunoSEQ multiplex PCR. The table lists around 45,000 clones, more than 70% of them singletons, with less than 15% in the top ten. Material: PBMCs, obtained around atezolizumab (anti-PD-L1) treatment. The receptors originated from an older woman with urothelial cancer.

The chain joins TRBV27 to TRBJ1-2; 8 bases map to TRBD1. The CDR3 consists of 13 residues. Germline V gene data show CDR1 as MNHEY and CDR2 as SMNVEV (reference sequence). Losses at the gene ends were 8 bases for V and 5 bases for J; bases not matched to a gene: 7. The CDR3 reads CASGTGAGYGYTF. CDR3 DNA sequence: TGTGCCAGCGGGACAGGTGCCGGGTATGGCTACACCTTC.

The chain couples TRBV27 to TRBJ2-7; TRBD2 agrees at 8 bases. The CDR3 extends over 14 amino acids. CDR1 and CDR2 (germline): MNHEY, SMNVEV (reference sequence). The V gene end was trimmed by 4 bases and the J gene end by 3 bases; junction bases not matched to a gene: 5. The CDR3 here is CASSYGGRIYEQYF. Here the CDR3 DNA reads TGTGCCAGCAGTTACGGCGGGAGGATCTACGAGCAGTACTTC.

The rearrangement joins TRBV18 to TRBJ2-1; 8 bases line up with TRBD1. The CDR3 has 19 residues. Trimming at V came to 4 bases and at J to 1 base, leaving 15 bases not matched to a gene. CDR1 is KGHSH and CDR2 is LQKENI in the germline V gene. The CDR3 reads CASSLLPPQGARSYNEQFF. The CDR3 DNA reads as TGTGCCAGCTCACTCCTACCCCCGCAGGGGGCGCGGTCCTACAATGAGCAGTTCTTC.

This clone was seen once. The chain uses TRBV21-1 and TRBJ2-5; the tabulated D call, TRBD2, remains unverified against the DNA. TRBV21-1 is given as a pseudogene. The CDR3 contains 20 residues. DNA for the CDR3: TGTGCCAGCAGCAAAGGGCCGGACCCGGGACTAGCGGGAGTATGGGAGACCCAGTACTTC. Protein: CASSKGPDPGLAGVWETQYF.

The rearrangement links TRBV11-2 to TRBJ2-7, with D unresolved. The CDR3 has 16 residues. CDR1 is SGHAT and CDR2 is FQNNGV in the germline V gene. Trimming took off 2 bases at V and 2 bases at J, with 16 bases between the two ends. DNA for the CDR3: TGTGCCAGCAGCTTAAGTAAAAGCGTGCCTACCTACGAGCAGTACTTC. Translation: CASSLSKSVPTYEQYF.

The chain recombines TRBV19 with TRBJ2-6; D unclear. This CDR3 comprises 19 residues. V lost 5 bases, J lost 4 bases, and 24 bases lay in between. Germline lookup yields CDR1 LNHDA and CDR2 SQIVND (reference sequence). The chain's CDR3 is CASSPNPGQPGTGANVLTF. For the CDR3, the DNA is TGTGCCAGTAGTCCGAACCCTGGGCAGCCTGGTACAGGGGCCAACGTCCTGACTTTC.

This rearrangement joins TRBV6-1 to TRBJ1-3; a possible D gene is TRBD1 (5 bases). CDR3 length: 15 amino acids. Germline V gene lookup returns CDR1 MNHNS and CDR2 SASEGT. Deletions cut 5 bases from V and 0 bases from J, with 11 bases between. The CDR3 DNA reads as TGTGCCAGCAGTCGAAAGGGGTCCTCTGGAAACACCATATATTTT. It yields the protein CASSRKGSSGNTIYF.

V and J are TRBV4-1 and TRBJ2-1; 12 bases map to TRBD2. Per germline, CDR1 MGHRA and CDR2 YSYEKL. The CDR3 consists of 21 residues. The trim removed 3 bases at V and 6 bases at J, leaving 21 bases unmatched. The DNA for the CDR3 is TGCGCCAGCAGCCACCCGACTAGCGGGAGCCGACCCCCCTCCAGATTCAATGAGCAGTTCTTC. Its translation is CASSHPTSGSRPPSRFNEQFF.

V gene TRBV9 combines with J gene TRBJ1-1; 9 bases are shared with TRBD1. V gave up 3 bases and J gave up 1 base; unmatched junction bases: 10. There are 17 residues in the CDR3. Per germline, CDR1 SGDLS and CDR2 YYNGEE. Here the CDR3 reads CASSAINPGQGNTEAFF. CDR3 sequence (DNA): TGTGCCAGCAGCGCCATTAACCCGGGACAGGGGAACACTGAAGCTTTCTTT.

The V and J genes are TRBV7-2 and TRBJ2-1; 8 bases agree with TRBD2. Unmatched junction bases numbered 13, after V lost 1 base and J lost 2 bases. The V gene's germline CDR1 is SGHTA and CDR2 FQGNSA. The CDR3 sequence is 19 residues long. CDR3 in amino acids: CASSLDQDWLAGTYNEQFF. In DNA form, the CDR3 reads TGTGCCAGCAGCTTAGATCAGGATTGGCTAGCGGGTACCTACAATGAGCAGTTCTTC.

This clone was counted between two and nine times. CDR3 sequence reads: CASSSTGRRQPQHF. DNA of the CDR3: TGTGCCAGCAGCTCGACAGGGCGTAGACAGCCCCAGCATTTT. The genes are TRBV7-9 and TRBJ1-5, with 7 bases that match TRBD1. Trimming cost V 4 bases and J 7 bases; bases outside gene matches: 7. Germline CDR1 and CDR2: SEHNR and FQNEAQ (reference sequence). CDR3 length: 14 amino acids.

The rearrangement uses TRBV7-2 and TRBJ1-2, with 7 bases fitting TRBD1. V shed 0 bases and J 2 bases; nucleotides not matched to a gene: 0. The CDR3 extends over 14 amino acids. Germline V gene data show CDR1 as SGHTA and CDR2 as FQGNSA. The CDR3: CASSLAGQNYGYTF. CDR3 DNA: TGTGCCAGCAGCTTAGCGGGACAGAACTATGGCTACACCTTC.

This clone has just a few counts. J is TRBJ1-2 and V is TRBV6-6; D gene unclear. This CDR3 contains 16 residues. Between the trimmed V and J ends, which lost 2 bases and 4 bases, there was a span of 17 bases. Germline CDR1 reads MNHNY; CDR2 reads SVGAGI (reference sequence). The CDR3 DNA reads TGTGCCAGCAGTTACCTTGACCGGGTCGGCGGCTATGGCTACACCTTC. This translates into CASSYLDRVGGYGYTF.

CDR3 region: CASNSNGYTF. CDR3 in DNA: TGTGCCAGCAACTCCAATGGCTACACCTTC. The chain links TRBV21-1 to TRBJ1-2. TRBV21-1 is described as a pseudogene. The CDR3 runs 10 residues.

J is TRBJ1-5 and V is TRBV28; D gene ambiguous. The CDR3 extends over 11 amino acids. Germline lookup yields CDR1 MDHEN and CDR2 SYDVKM. Trimming removed 3 bases from V and 7 bases from J, with 4 bases in between. CDR3 DNA sequence: TGTGCCAGCAGTTTTCGGCAGCCCCAGCATTTT. Protein: CASSFRQPQHF.

This clone was found once. The rearrangement joins TRBV27 to TRBJ2-7, with D maybe TRBD2 (5 bases). V shed 5 bases and J shed 5 bases, with 13 bases lying between them. From germline, CDR1 is MNHEY and CDR2 SMNVEV (reference sequence). The CDR3 loop spans 13 amino acids. CDR3 in amino acids: CASSPLGLNEQYF. The CDR3 DNA sequence: TGTGCCAGCAGTCCACTAGGACTTAACGAGCAGTACTTC.

The chain combines TRBV6-1 with TRBJ2-3; possible D gene TRBD2, 5 bases. V dropped 4 bases and J dropped 2 bases, with 25 bases sitting between them. CDR1 is MNHNS, CDR2 SASEGT, per germline. The length of the CDR3 is 19 residues. The CDR3 nucleotides are TGTGCCAGCAGTGGCCGGGGTCGAACCCGCCGAGACCTCACAGATACGCAGTATTTT. This sequence encodes CASSGRGRTRRDLTDTQYF.

This clone was recorded at least ten times. This chain connects TRBV9 to TRBJ2-7, with TRBD1 matching over 10 bases. This CDR3 spans 15 amino acids. The V gene end was trimmed by 4 bases and the J gene end by 3 bases; junction bases not matched to a gene: 7. CDR1 and CDR2 from the germline V gene are SGDLS and YYNGEE. CDR3 amino acids: CASSSTGGFGYEQYF. The CDR3 DNA follows: TGTGCCAGCAGCTCGACAGGGGGCTTCGGCTACGAGCAGTACTTC.

The chain links TRBV28 to TRBJ1-2, with unresolved D. Between the trimmed V and J ends, which lost 6 bases and 4 bases, there was a span of 15 bases. Germline assignment: CDR1 MDHEN and CDR2 SYDVKM. The CDR3 runs to 14 residues. The CDR3, as DNA: TGTGCCAGCAGATCGATCCTAAGTTCCTATGGCTACACCTTC. This gives the protein CASRSILSSYGYTF.

The chain combines TRBV10-1 with TRBJ2-5; 7 nucleotides agree with TRBD2. The germline V gene has CDR1 WNHNN and CDR2 SYGVQD (reference sequence). The junction had 4 bases not matched to a gene; V was cut back by 4 bases and J by 5 bases. The CDR3 covers 13 residues. CDR3 amino acids: CASSVAGDETQYF. The CDR3 nucleotides read TGCGCCAGCAGTGTTGCGGGAGATGAGACCCAGTACTTC.

V usage is TRBV9 and J usage is TRBJ2-3; 8 nucleotides agree with TRBD1. This CDR3 is 15 amino acids long. Per the germline V gene, CDR1 is SGDLS and CDR2 is YYNGEE. V dropped 4 bases and J dropped 5; count of bases not matched to a gene: 9. CDR3 residues: CASSSLTGVIDTQYF. The CDR3 DNA is TGTGCCAGCAGCTCTTTGACAGGGGTCATAGATACGCAGTATTTT. Complete variable domain (other parts from reference TRBV9 and TRBJ2-3): DSGVTQTPKHLITATGQRVTLRCSPRSGDLSVYWYQQSLDQGLQFLIQYYNGEERAKGNILERFSAQQFPDLHSELNLSSLELGDSALYFCASSSLTGVIDTQYFGPGTRLTVL.

The chain is built from TRBV5-1 and TRBJ1-1, with 11 bases matching TRBD1. The length of the CDR3 is 16 residues. V shed 0 bases and J 5 bases; nucleotides not matched to a gene: 6. Germline CDR1 and CDR2: SGHRS and YFSETQ. CDR3 loop: CASSLGTGGGWTEAFF. DNA for the CDR3: TGCGCCAGCAGCTTGGGGACAGGGGGCGGGTGGACTGAAGCTTTCTTT.

The V call is TRBV7-8, the J call TRBJ1-1; D is uncertain. V dropped 4 bases and J dropped 1 base, with 10 bases sitting between them. The CDR3 loop spans 14 amino acids. The germline V gene has CDR1 SGHVS and CDR2 FQNEAQ. CDR3 sequence (DNA): TGTGCCAGCAGCTATGGATCAGGGAACACTGAAGCTTTCTTT. As protein: CASSYGSGNTEAFF.